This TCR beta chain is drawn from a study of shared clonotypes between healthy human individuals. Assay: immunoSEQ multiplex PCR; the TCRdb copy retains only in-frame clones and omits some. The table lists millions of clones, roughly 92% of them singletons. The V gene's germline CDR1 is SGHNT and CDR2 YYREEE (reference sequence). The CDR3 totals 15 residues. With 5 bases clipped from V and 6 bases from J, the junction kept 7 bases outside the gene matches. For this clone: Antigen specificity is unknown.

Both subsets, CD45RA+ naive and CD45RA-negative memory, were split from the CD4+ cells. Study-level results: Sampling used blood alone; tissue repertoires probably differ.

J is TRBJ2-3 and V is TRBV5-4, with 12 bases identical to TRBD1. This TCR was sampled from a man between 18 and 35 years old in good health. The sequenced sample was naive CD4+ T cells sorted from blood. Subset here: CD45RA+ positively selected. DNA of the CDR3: TGTGCCAGCAGTTTAGCCGGGACAGGGGGCGATACGCAGTATTTT. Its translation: CASSLAGTGGDTQYF.